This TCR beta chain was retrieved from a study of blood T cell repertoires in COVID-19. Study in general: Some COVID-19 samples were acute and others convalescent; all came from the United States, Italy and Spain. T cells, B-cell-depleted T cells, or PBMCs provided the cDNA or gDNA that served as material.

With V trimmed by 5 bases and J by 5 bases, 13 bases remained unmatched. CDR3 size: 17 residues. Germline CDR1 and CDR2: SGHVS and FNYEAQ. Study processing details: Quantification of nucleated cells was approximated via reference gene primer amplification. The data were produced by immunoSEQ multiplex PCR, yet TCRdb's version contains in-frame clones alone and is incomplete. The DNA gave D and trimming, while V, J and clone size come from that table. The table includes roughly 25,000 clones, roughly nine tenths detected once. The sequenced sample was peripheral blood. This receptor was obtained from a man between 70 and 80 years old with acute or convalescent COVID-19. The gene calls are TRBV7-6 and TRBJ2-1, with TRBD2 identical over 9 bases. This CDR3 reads CASSLSRREGPNNEQFF. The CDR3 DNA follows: TGTGCCAGCAGCCTTTCCAGGCGGGAGGGCCCTAACAATGAGCAGTTCTTC.